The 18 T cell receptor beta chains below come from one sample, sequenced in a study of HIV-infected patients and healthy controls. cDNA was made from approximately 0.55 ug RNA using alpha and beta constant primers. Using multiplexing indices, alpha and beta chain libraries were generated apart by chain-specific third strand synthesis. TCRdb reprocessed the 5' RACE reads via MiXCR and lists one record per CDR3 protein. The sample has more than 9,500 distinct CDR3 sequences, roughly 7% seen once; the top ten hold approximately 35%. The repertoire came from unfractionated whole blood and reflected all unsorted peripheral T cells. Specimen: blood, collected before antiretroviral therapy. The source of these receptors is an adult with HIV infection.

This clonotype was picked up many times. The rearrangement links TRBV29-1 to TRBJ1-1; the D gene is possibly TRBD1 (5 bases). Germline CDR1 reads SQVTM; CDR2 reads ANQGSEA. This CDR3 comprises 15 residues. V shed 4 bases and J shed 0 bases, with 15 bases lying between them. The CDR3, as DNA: TGCAGCGTTGCTCCAGGGTGGGGAATGAACACTGAAGCTTTCTTT. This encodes CSVAPGWGMNTEAFF. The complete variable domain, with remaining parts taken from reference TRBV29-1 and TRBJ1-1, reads SAVISQKPSRDICQRGTSLTIQCQVDSQVTMMFWYRQQPGQSLTLIATANQGSEATYESGFVIDKFPISRPNLTFSTLTVSNMSPEDSSIYLCSVAPGWGMNTEAFFGQGTRLTVV.

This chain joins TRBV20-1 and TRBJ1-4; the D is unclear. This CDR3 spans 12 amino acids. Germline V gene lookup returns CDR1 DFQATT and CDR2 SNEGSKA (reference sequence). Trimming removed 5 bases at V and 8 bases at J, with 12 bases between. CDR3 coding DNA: TGCAGTGCTGTAAAGGCTGGGGAAAAACTGTTTTTT. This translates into CSAVKAGEKLFF.

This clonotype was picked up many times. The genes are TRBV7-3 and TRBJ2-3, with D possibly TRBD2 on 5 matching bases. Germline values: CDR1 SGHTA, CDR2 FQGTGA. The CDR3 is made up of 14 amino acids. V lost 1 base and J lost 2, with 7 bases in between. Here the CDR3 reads CASSLNLATDTQYF. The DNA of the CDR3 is TGTGCCAGCAGCTTAAACCTAGCCACAGATACGCAGTATTTT.

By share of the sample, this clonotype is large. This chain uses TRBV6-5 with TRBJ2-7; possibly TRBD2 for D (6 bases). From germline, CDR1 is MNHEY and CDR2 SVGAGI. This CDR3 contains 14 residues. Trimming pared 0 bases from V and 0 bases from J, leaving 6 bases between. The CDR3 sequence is CASSYSGGSYEQYF. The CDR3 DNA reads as TGTGCCAGCAGTTACTCGGGGGGCTCCTACGAGCAGTACTTC.

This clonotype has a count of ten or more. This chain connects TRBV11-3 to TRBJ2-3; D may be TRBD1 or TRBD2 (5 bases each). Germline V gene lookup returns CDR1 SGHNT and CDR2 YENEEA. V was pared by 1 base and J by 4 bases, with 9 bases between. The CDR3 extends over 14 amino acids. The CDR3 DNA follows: TGTGCCAGCAGCTTAGGTGGGGGTGCAGATACGCAGTATTTT. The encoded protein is CASSLGGGADTQYF.

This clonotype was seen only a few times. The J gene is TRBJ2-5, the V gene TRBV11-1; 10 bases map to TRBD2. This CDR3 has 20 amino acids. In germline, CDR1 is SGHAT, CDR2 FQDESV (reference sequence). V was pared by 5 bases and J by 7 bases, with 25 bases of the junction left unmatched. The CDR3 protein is CASSPHPPPFASGGEGTQYF. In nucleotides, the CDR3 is TGTGCCAGCAGCCCCCATCCCCCACCTTTCGCCAGCGGGGGGGAGGGGACCCAGTACTTC.

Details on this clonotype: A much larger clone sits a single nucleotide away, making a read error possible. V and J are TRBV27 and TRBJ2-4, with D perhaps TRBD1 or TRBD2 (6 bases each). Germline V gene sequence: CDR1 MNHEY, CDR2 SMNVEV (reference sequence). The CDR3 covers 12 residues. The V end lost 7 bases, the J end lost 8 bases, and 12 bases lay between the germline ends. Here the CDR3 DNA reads TGTGCCAGCATGACGAGGGGGGACATTCAGTACTTC. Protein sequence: CASMTRGDIQYF.

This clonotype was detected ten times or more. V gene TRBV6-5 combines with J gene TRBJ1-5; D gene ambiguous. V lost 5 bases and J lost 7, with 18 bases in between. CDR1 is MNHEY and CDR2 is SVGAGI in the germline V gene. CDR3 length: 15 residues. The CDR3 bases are TGTGCCAGCAGTCCAACCGACGGGGTTCCCCAGCCCCAGCATTTT. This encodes CASSPTDGVPQPQHF.

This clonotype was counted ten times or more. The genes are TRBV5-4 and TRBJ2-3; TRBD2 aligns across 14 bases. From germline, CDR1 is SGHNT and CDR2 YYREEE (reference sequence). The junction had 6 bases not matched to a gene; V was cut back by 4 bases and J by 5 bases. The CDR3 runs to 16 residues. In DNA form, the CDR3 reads TGTGCCAGCAGCCTGAGACTAGCGGGGGGGAGAGATACGCAGTATTTT. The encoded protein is CASSLRLAGGRDTQYF.

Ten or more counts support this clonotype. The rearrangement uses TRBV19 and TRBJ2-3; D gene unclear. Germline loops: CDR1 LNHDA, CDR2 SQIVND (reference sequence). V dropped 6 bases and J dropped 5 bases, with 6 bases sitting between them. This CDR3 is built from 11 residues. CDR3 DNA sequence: TGTGCCAGTAGGATCGGAGATACGCAGTATTTT. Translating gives CASRIGDTQYF. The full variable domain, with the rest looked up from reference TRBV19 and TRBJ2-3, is DGGITQSPKYLFRKEGQNVTLSCEQNLNHDAMYWYRQDPGQGLRLIYYSQIVNDFQKGDIAEGYSVSREKKESFPLTVTSAQKNPTAFYLCASRIGDTQYFGPGTRLTVL.

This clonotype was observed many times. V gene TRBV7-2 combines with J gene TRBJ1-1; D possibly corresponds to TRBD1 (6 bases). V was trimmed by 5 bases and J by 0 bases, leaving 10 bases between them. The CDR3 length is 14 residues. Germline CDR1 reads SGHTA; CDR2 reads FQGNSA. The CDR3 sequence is CASSVGQMNTEAFF. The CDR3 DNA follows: TGTGCCAGCAGCGTCGGACAGATGAACACTGAAGCTTTCTTT.

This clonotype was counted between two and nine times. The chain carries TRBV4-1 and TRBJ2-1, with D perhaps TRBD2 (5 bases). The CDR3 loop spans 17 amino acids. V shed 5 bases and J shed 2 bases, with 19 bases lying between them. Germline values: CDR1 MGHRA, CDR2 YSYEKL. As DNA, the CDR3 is TGCGCCAGCAGCTACTACCTTGGACTGACGGCCTACAATGAGCAGTTCTTC. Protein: CASSYYLGLTAYNEQFF.

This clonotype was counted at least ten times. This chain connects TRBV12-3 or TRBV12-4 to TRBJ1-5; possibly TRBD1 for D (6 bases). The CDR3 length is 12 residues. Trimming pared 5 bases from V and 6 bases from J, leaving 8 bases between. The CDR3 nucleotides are TGTGCCAGCAGTCCAGGGGCTCAGCCCCAGCATTTT. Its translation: CASSPGAQPQHF.

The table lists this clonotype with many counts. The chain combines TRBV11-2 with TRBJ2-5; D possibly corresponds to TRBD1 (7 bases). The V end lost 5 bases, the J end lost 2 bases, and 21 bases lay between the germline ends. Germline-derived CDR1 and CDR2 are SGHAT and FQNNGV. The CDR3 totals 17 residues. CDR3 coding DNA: TGTGCCAGCAGCCCCAACCAGGGGGGCCGGGGTCAAGAGACCCAGTACTTC. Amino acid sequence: CASSPNQGGRGQETQYF.

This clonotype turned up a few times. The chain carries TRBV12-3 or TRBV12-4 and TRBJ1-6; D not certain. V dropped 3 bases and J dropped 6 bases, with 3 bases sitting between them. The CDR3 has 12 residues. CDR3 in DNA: TGTGCCAGCAGTTTGGGTAATTCACCCCTCCACTTT. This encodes CASSLGNSPLHF.

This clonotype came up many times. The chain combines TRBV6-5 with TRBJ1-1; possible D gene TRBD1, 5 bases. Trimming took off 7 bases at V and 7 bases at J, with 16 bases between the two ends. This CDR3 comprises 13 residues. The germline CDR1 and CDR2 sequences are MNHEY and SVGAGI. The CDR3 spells CASTPGEDFEAFF. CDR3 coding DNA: TGTGCCAGCACCCCGGGGGAGGACTTTGAAGCTTTCTTT.

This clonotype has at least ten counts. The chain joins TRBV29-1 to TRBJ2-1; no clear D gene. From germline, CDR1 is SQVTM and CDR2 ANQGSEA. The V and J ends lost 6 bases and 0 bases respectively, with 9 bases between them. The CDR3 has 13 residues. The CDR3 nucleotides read TGCAGCGTAGATCTTAGCTCCTACAATGAGCAGTTCTTC. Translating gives CSVDLSSYNEQFF.

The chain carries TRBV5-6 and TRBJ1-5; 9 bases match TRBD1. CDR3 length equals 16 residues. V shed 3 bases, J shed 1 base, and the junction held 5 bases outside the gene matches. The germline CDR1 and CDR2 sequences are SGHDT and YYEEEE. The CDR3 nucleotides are TGTGCCAGCAGCTGGGGGACAGGGCTAAGCAATCAGCCCCAGCATTTT. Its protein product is CASSWGTGLSNQPQHF.